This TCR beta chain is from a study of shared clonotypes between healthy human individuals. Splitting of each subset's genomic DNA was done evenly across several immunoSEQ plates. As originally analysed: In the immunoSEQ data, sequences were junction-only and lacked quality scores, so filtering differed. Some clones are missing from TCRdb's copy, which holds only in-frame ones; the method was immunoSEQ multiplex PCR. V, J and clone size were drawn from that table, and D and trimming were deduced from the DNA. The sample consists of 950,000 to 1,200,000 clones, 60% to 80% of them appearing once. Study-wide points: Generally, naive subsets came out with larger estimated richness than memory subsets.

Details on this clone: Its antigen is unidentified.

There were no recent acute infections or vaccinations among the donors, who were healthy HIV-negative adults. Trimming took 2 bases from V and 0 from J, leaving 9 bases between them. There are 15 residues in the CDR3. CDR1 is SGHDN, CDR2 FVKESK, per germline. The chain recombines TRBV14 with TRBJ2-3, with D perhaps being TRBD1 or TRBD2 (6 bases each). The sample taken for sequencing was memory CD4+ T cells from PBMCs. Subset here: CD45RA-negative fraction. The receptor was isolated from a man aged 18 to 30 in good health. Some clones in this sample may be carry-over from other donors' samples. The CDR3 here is CASSQTGTSTDTQYF. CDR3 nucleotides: TGTGCCAGCAGCCAAACAGGGACTAGCACAGATACGCAGTATTTT.